This is a list of T cell receptor beta chains from one sample in a study of blood T cell repertoires in COVID-19. Profiling relied on immunoSEQ multiplex PCR, and the TCRdb table lists in-frame clones only, not all of them. Among 180,000 or so clones, approximately 91% were seen once, and the ten largest hold about 7%. Specimen: peripheral blood. These receptors were taken from a man aged 35 to 55 with acute or convalescent COVID-19. Each CDR3 is given with its conserved first and last residue. Each record gives: V gene, J gene, CDR3 protein.

V gene: TRBV28
J gene: TRBJ1-1
CDR3 protein: CASSLGETEAFF

V gene: TRBV28
J gene: TRBJ2-1
CDR3 protein: CASSAGTAFYNEQFF

V gene: TRBV6-2/TRBV6-3
J gene: TRBJ2-5
CDR3 protein: CASSYEASQETQYF

V gene: TRBV4-2
J gene: TRBJ2-3
CDR3 protein: CASSRFTSGDSTDTQYF

V gene: TRBV29-1
J gene: TRBJ1-1
CDR3 protein: CSVVKGVTEAFF

V gene: TRBV4-1
J gene: TRBJ1-1
CDR3 protein: CASSHPDRVSLGTEAFF

V gene: TRBV29-1
J gene: TRBJ1-1
CDR3 protein: CSVKMQVADTEAFF

V gene: TRBV7-3
J gene: TRBJ2-5
CDR3 protein: CASSPRGYRQETQYF

V gene: TRBV24-1
J gene: TRBJ1-1
CDR3 protein: CATSASRGTEAFF

V gene: TRBV6-4
J gene: TRBJ2-3
CDR3 protein: CASSDSAGVTDTQYF

V gene: TRBV6-2/TRBV6-3
J gene: TRBJ1-5
CDR3 protein: CASSRDRGYQPQHF

V gene: TRBV27
J gene: TRBJ1-2
CDR3 protein: CASSLQGGSNYGYTF

V gene: TRBV11-2
J gene: TRBJ1-4
CDR3 protein: CASSKTGGSVEKLFF

V gene: TRBV20-1
J gene: TRBJ1-1
CDR3 protein: CSASLSSLNTEAFF

V gene: TRBV6-5
J gene: TRBJ2-1
CDR3 protein: CASSSGSYNEQFF

V gene: TRBV28
J gene: TRBJ2-1
CDR3 protein: CASSVGGQHEQFF

V gene: TRBV5-1
J gene: TRBJ2-1
CDR3 protein: CASSWSRGVNEQFF

V gene: TRBV3-1/TRBV3-2
J gene: TRBJ2-1
CDR3 protein: CASSQGERNEQFF

V gene: TRBV7-9
J gene: TRBJ2-1
CDR3 protein: CASSLPAGGADEQFF

V gene: TRBV10-3
J gene: TRBJ1-6
CDR3 protein: CATGGGDSPLHF

V gene: TRBV3-1/TRBV3-2
J gene: TRBJ2-2
CDR3 protein: CASSRPGLAGGELFF

V gene: TRBV27
J gene: TRBJ2-7
CDR3 protein: CASSLVPPETGPSYEQYF

V gene: TRBV9
J gene: TRBJ2-5
CDR3 protein: CASSATAGGAGETQYF

V gene: TRBV5-6
J gene: TRBJ1-4
CDR3 protein: CASSLLDTNTNEKLFF

V gene: TRBV18
J gene: TRBJ2-3
CDR3 protein: CASSPPSTSTDTQYF

V gene: TRBV7-9
J gene: TRBJ1-4
CDR3 protein: CASSLVGGAGEKLFF

V gene: TRBV7-3
J gene: TRBJ2-3
CDR3 protein: CASSRRGADTQYF

V gene: TRBV6-1
J gene: TRBJ1-1
CDR3 protein: CASSEQTGGNTEAFF

V gene: TRBV18
J gene: TRBJ2-1
CDR3 protein: CASSEGSGGGQFF

V gene: TRBV6-2/TRBV6-3
J gene: TRBJ2-5
CDR3 protein: CASSRGPRTSGGEALETQYF

V gene: TRBV19
J gene: TRBJ1-1
CDR3 protein: CASSLRPDRKSEAFF